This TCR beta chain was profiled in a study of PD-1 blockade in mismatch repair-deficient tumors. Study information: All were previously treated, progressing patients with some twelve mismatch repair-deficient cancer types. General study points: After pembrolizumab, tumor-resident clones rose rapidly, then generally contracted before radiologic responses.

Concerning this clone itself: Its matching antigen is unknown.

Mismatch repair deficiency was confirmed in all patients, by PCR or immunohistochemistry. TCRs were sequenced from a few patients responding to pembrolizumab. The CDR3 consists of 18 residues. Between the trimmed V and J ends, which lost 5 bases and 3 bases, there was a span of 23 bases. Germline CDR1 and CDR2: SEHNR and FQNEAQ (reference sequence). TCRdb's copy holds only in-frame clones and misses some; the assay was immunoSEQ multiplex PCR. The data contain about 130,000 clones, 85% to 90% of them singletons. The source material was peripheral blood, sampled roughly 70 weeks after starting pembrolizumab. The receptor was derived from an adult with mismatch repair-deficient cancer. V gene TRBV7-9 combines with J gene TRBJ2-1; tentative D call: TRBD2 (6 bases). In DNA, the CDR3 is TGTGCCAGCAGCCAAAGAGTCCAGCGGGTAAAGGTCTACAATGAGCAGTTCTTC. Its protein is CASSQRVQRVKVYNEQFF.